These 22 T cell receptor beta chains originate from one sample sequenced in a study of identical twins. Via MiXCR, TCRdb re-called the 5' RACE reads, giving one row per CDR3 protein. The top ten hold 4% to 4.5% of the sample, which has some 690,000 distinct CDR3 sequences, about 20% seen once. The same data also contributed to another study, on T cells expressing NK-cell markers.

The sequencing sample was made of PBMCs. These receptors all stem from a woman between 18 and 30 years old in good health.

This clonotype was observed a few times. This chain links TRBV20-1 with TRBJ2-1; the D gene is possibly TRBD1 (5 bases). CDR1 is DFQATT, CDR2 SNEGSKA, per germline (reference sequence). V shed 6 bases and J shed 9 bases, with 15 bases lying between them. CDR3 length: 12 amino acids. The DNA of the CDR3 is TGCAGTGCACGAGTAGGGGCCGCTGAGCAGTTCTTC. Protein product: CSARVGAAEQFF.

This chain links TRBV10-3 with TRBJ1-3, with D tentatively TRBD1 (5 bases). There are 13 residues in the CDR3. Germline CDR1 reads ENHRY; CDR2 reads SYGVKD. V shed 8 bases and J shed 2 bases, with 10 bases lying between them. CDR3 amino acids: CAIQGYTGNTIYF. The CDR3 bases are TGTGCCATCCAGGGTTATACTGGAAACACCATATATTTT.

This clonotype was observed a few times. This chain uses TRBV7-8 with TRBJ2-7; 7 bases match TRBD2. V gave up 5 bases and J gave up 0 bases; unmatched junction bases: 10. The germline gives CDR1 SGHVS, CDR2 FQNEAQ. This CDR3 spans 16 amino acids. The CDR3: CASSQGPGGFSYEQYF. DNA for the CDR3: TGTGCCAGCAGCCAAGGCCCGGGAGGATTCTCCTACGAGCAGTACTTC.

In this sample, this clonotype turned up a few times. The J gene is TRBJ2-5, the V gene TRBV9, with 11 bases matching TRBD2. V dropped 5 bases and J dropped 2; count of bases not matched to a gene: 2. The CDR3 sequence is 14 residues long. Looked up from germline, CDR1 is SGDLS and CDR2 is YYNGEE. The DNA for the CDR3 is TGTGCCAGCAGTCGACTAGCGGGGCAAGAGACCCAGTACTTC. Its translation: CASSRLAGQETQYF.

This clonotype was seen more than once but under ten times. The CDR3 nucleotides read TGTGCCACCAGCAGCCTGTCAGGGAAAGGAGGCTATGGCTACACCTTC. It yields the protein CATSSLSGKGGYGYTF. This chain connects TRBV15 to TRBJ1-2; a possible D gene is TRBD1 (5 bases). Germline CDR1 and CDR2: LNHNV and YYDKDF (reference sequence). Trimming stripped 3 bases from V and 4 bases from J, with 18 bases between. The CDR3 consists of 16 residues.

The chain uses TRBV29-1 and TRBJ2-1; tentatively, D is TRBD1 or TRBD2 (6 bases each). CDR3 length equals 12 residues. Germline CDR1 is SQVTM and CDR2 is ANQGSEA. The ends were cut back, 6 bases at V and 6 bases at J, with 12 bases in the middle. The CDR3 is CSVEGGLNEQFF. The CDR3 DNA is TGCAGCGTCGAGGGGGGTCTCAATGAGCAGTTCTTC.

The chain links TRBV2 to TRBJ2-7; D gene ambiguous. This CDR3 has 15 residues. The germline V gene encodes CDR1 SNHLY and CDR2 FYNNEI. Trimming removed 3 bases from V and 4 bases from J, with 16 bases in between. The CDR3 protein is CASSDEAHPSYEQYF. The CDR3 bases are TGTGCCAGCAGTGATGAAGCCCACCCTTCTTACGAGCAGTACTTC.

This rearrangement joins TRBV9 to TRBJ2-1, with TRBD2 matching over 12 bases. This CDR3 comprises 16 residues. In germline, CDR1 is SGDLS, CDR2 YYNGEE. The V and J ends lost 1 base and 8 bases, in that order; junction bases with no gene match: 7. The CDR3 region has the DNA TGTGCCAGCAGCGTACTAGCGGGAGGGCCTATGGATGAGCAGTTCTTC. Translating it yields CASSVLAGGPMDEQFF.

This clonotype occurred many times. The chain carries TRBV12-3 or TRBV12-4 and TRBJ1-2, with D uncertain. This CDR3 spans 14 amino acids. The V end was cut by 1 base, the J end by 5 bases, with 11 bases between. In DNA form, the CDR3 reads TGTGCCAGCAGTTTAGGCAGCCTAGGGTATGGCTACACCTTC. Encoded protein: CASSLGSLGYGYTF.

This clonotype was observed a few times. CDR3 coding DNA: TGTGCCAGCAGCTTAAATAGCGGGGGGGACCACCGAGATACGCAGTATTTT. Translated: CASSLNSGGDHRDTQYF. The chain recombines TRBV13 with TRBJ2-3; TRBD2 aligns across 11 bases. V lost 2 bases and J lost 5; bases outside the gene matches: 9. The CDR3 is made up of 17 amino acids. Looked up from germline, CDR1 is PRHDT and CDR2 is FYEKMQ (reference sequence). Looking up the rest from reference TRBV13 and TRBJ2-3 gives the full variable domain: AAGVIQSPRHLIKEKRETATLKCYPIPRHDTVYWYQQGPGQDPQFLISFYEKMQSDKGSIPDRFSAQQFSDYHSELNMSSLELGDSALYFCASSLNSGGDHRDTQYFGPGTRLTVL.

There are a few counts of this clonotype. This sequence joins TRBV7-2 and TRBJ1-1, with D possibly being TRBD1 (6 bases). V lost 0 bases and J 7 bases, leaving 12 bases between the germline ends. This CDR3 is built from 14 residues. The V gene's germline CDR1 is SGHTA and CDR2 FQGNSA. The CDR3 coding sequence is TGTGCCAGCAGCTTAGCGGCAGGGGTTTTTGAAGCTTTCTTT. It is translated as CASSLAAGVFEAFF.

About this clonotype itself: One end of the junction varies from germline; a read error may be responsible. This rearrangement joins TRBV12-3 or TRBV12-4 to TRBJ2-1; 12 bases are a match to TRBD2. This CDR3 contains 20 residues. The CDR3 spells CASILTGTGRTSGMVNEQFF. The CDR3 DNA is TGTGCCAGCATTTTAACCGGGACAGGGAGGACTAGCGGGATGGTAAATGAGCAGTTCTTC.

This clonotype was counted between two and nine times. V and J are TRBV20-1 and TRBJ2-7; 10 positions agree with TRBD1. The V gene end was trimmed by 3 bases and the J gene end by 5 bases; junction bases not matched to a gene: 7. The CDR3 consists of 14 residues. Germline V gene lookup returns CDR1 DFQATT and CDR2 SNEGSKA (reference sequence). The CDR3 DNA reads TGCAGTGCTAGTGGGCGACAGGGGGCCAACGAGCAGTACTTC. Protein: CSASGRQGANEQYF.

This clonotype was detected once. The chain combines TRBV2 with TRBJ2-1; TRBD2 aligns across 9 bases. CDR1 is SNHLY and CDR2 is FYNNEI in the germline V gene. The CDR3 has 15 amino acids. The junction had 8 bases not matched to a gene; V was cut back by 7 bases and J by 4 bases. CDR3 sequence reads: CASTDFAGGYNEQFF. As DNA, the CDR3 is TGTGCCAGCACCGACTTTGCGGGGGGGTACAATGAGCAGTTCTTC.

This clonotype was observed at least ten times. V and J are TRBV7-8 and TRBJ2-2, with D uncertain. Germline CDR1 is SGHVS and CDR2 is FQNEAQ. The CDR3 is 12 amino acids. Trimming left V 5 bases short and J 6 bases short, with 7 bases between. CDR3 sequence (DNA): TGTGCCAGCAGCGCATATTCCGGGGAGCTGTTTTTT. Its translation is CASSAYSGELFF.

This chain connects TRBV20-1 to TRBJ2-5; 9 bases are a match to TRBD2. The junction had 14 bases not matched to a gene; V was cut back by 6 bases and J by 3 bases. From germline, CDR1 is DFQATT and CDR2 SNEGSKA (reference sequence). This CDR3 is built from 16 residues. The CDR3 protein is CSARRRERGAEETQYF. The DNA of the CDR3 is TGCAGTGCCCGACGGAGGGAGCGGGGGGCCGAAGAGACCCAGTACTTC.

J is TRBJ1-2 and V is TRBV5-6; D ambiguous. Looked up from germline, CDR1 is SGHDT and CDR2 is YYEEEE. The germline V and J ends were trimmed by 4 bases and 0 bases, with 7 bases remaining between them. CDR3 length: 13 amino acids. This chain's CDR3 is CASSGFSNYGYTF. CDR3 coding DNA: TGTGCCAGCAGCGGCTTTTCTAACTATGGCTACACCTTC.

This clonotype has a count of ten or more. The rearrangement joins TRBV7-2 to TRBJ2-3; possible D gene TRBD2, 6 bases. Per the germline V gene, CDR1 is SGHTA and CDR2 is FQGNSA. CDR3 length: 16 amino acids. V lost 2 bases, J lost 0 bases, and 12 bases lay in between. The CDR3 region has the DNA TGTGCCAGCAGCTTAAATGGGGGGTTTAGCACAGATACGCAGTATTTT. Residues: CASSLNGGFSTDTQYF.

This clonotype was detected only a few times. This rearrangement joins TRBV29-1 to TRBJ1-2; 11 bases are shared with TRBD1. Germline V gene lookup returns CDR1 SQVTM and CDR2 ANQGSEA. J was trimmed by 6 bases and V by 7 bases; bases with no gene match: 10. This CDR3 contains 14 residues. The DNA for the CDR3 is TGCAGCGCAAGAGCCGGGACAGGGGGTCATGGCTACACCTTC. This codes for CSARAGTGGHGYTF.

The rearrangement links TRBV3-1 to TRBJ2-4, with 7 bases matching TRBD1. With V trimmed by 11 bases and J by 8 bases, 12 bases remained unmatched. The CDR3 extends over 13 amino acids. The germline V gene encodes CDR1 LGHDT and CDR2 YNNKEL (reference sequence). The DNA for the CDR3 is TGTGCCCAGAGGGGGCAGGGGGTGGACATTCAGTACTTC. It codes for CAQRGQGVDIQYF.

The V call is TRBV9, the J call TRBJ2-5, with 11 positions matching TRBD2. CDR1 is SGDLS and CDR2 is YYNGEE in the germline V gene. V lost 5 bases to trimming and J lost 7 bases; unmatched junction nucleotides: 13. The CDR3 contains 16 residues. CDR3 bases: TGTGCCAGCAGTGTCCATAGCGGGGGGGGAATCGGGACCCAGTACTTC. Translated, it gives CASSVHSGGGIGTQYF.

This clonotype was seen a few times. This rearrangement joins TRBV27 to TRBJ2-7; D is ambiguous. The ends were cut back, 0 bases at V and 3 bases at J, with 9 bases in the middle. This CDR3 spans 14 amino acids. Germline V lookup: CDR1 MNHEY, CDR2 SMNVEV (reference sequence). CDR3 amino acids: CASSLSNGFYEQYF. Written as DNA, the CDR3 is TGTGCCAGCAGTTTATCGAATGGCTTCTACGAGCAGTACTTC.